This T cell receptor beta chain was sequenced during a study of blood T cell repertoires in COVID-19. The assay was immunoSEQ multiplex PCR, and TCRdb's table has in-frame clones only and misses some. The sample has 210,000 or so clones, approximately 87% seen once. CDR3 size: 13 residues. The V end was cut by 8 bases, the J end by 7 bases, with 17 bases between. Germline-derived CDR1 and CDR2 are WSHSY and SAAADI. This clone has only one observation. The clonotype was recovered from a woman between 45 and 60 years old in a cohort exposed to, infected with or recovered from COVID-19 (not recorded which). This chain uses TRBV10-2 with TRBJ1-1; D ambiguous. Sequenced sample: PBMCs or T cells enriched from blood (not recorded which). This chain's CDR3 is CASLNHPRGEAFF. CDR3 bases: TGCGCCAGCCTAAATCATCCACGAGGTGAAGCTTTCTTT.